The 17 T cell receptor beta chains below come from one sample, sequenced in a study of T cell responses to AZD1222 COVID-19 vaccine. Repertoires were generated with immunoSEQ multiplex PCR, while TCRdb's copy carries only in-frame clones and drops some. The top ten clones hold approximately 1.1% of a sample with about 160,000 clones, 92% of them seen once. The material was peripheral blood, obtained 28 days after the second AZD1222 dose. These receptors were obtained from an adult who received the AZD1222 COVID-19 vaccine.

The DNA for the CDR3 is TGTGCCAGTAGTGGGGGACAGGAGAATTCACCCCTCCACTTT. Its protein product is CASSGGQENSPLHF. The chain combines TRBV19 with TRBJ1-6; 8 bases agree with TRBD1. V shed 5 bases and J 7 bases; nucleotides not matched to a gene: 4. The CDR3 consists of 14 residues. Germline lookup yields CDR1 LNHDA and CDR2 SQIVND (reference sequence).

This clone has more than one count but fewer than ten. CDR3 DNA: TGTGCCAGTTCAGGGGGTTACGCTGAAGCTTTCTTT. Translated: CASSGGYAEAFF. V usage is TRBV12-3 or TRBV12-4 and J usage is TRBJ1-1; 7 bases map to TRBD1. The CDR3 length is 12 residues. V dropped 9 bases and J dropped 6; count of bases not matched to a gene: 7.

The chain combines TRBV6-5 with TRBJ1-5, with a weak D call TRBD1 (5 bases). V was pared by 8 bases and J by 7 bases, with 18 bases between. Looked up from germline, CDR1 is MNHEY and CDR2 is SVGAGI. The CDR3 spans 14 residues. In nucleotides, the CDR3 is TGTGCCAGCTCATCCACGTGGGGGATGCAGCCCCAGCATTTT. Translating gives CASSSTWGMQPQHF.

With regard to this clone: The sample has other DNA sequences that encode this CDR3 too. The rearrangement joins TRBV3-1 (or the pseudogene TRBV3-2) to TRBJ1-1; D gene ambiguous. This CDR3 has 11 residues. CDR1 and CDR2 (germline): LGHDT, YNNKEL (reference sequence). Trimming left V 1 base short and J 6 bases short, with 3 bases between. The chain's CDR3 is CASSQGPEAFF. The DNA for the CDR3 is TGTGCCAGCAGCCAAGGGCCTGAAGCTTTCTTT.

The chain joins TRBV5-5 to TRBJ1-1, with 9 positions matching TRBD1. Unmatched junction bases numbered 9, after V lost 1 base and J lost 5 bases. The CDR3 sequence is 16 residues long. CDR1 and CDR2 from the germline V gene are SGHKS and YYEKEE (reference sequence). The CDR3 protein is CASSLTPGTGRTEAFF. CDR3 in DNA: TGTGCCAGCAGCTTGACGCCGGGGACAGGGCGGACTGAAGCTTTCTTT.

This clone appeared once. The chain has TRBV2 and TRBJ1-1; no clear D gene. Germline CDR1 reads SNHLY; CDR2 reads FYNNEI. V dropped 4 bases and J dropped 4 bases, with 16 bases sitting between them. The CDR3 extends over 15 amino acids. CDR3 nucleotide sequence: TGTGCCAGCAGTGTAAGGGTCCTTTCGGGCACTGAAGCTTTCTTT. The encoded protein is CASSVRVLSGTEAFF. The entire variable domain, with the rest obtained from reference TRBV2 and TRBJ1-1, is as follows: EPEVTQTPSHQVTQMGQEVILRCVPISNHLYFYWYRQILGQKVEFLVSFYNNEISEKSEIFDDQFSVERPDGSNFTLKIRSTKLEDSAMYFCASSVRVLSGTEAFFGQGTRLTVV.

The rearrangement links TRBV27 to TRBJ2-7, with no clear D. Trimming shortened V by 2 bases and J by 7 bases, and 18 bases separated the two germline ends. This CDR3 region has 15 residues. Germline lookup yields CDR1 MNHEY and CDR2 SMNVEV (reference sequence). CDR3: CASSLSNYGTNEQYF. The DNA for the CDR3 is TGTGCCAGCAGTTTAAGCAACTATGGAACGAATGAGCAGTACTTC.

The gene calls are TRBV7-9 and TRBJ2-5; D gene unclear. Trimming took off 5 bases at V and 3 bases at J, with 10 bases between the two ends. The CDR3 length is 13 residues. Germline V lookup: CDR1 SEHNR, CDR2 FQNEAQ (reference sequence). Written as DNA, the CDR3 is TGTGCCAGCAGCCGCGAAAGAAAAGAGACCCAGTACTTC. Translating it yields CASSRERKETQYF.

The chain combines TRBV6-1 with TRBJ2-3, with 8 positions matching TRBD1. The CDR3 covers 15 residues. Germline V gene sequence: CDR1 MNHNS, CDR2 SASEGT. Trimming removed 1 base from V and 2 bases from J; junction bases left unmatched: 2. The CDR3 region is CASSEGQGATDTQYF. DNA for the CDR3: TGTGCCAGCAGTGAAGGGCAGGGGGCCACAGATACGCAGTATTTT.

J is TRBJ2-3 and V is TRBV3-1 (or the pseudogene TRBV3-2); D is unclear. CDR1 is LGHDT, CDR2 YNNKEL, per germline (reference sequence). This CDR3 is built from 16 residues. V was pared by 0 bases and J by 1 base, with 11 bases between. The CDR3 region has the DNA TGTGCCAGCAGCCAAGATGGTGGGTACGGCACAGATACGCAGTATTTT. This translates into CASSQDGGYGTDTQYF.

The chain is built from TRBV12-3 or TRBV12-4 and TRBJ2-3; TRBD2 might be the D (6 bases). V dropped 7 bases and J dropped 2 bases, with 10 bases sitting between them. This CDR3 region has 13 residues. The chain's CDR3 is CASTGTYTDTQYF. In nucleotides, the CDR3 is TGTGCCAGCACCGGGACTTACACAGATACGCAGTATTTT.

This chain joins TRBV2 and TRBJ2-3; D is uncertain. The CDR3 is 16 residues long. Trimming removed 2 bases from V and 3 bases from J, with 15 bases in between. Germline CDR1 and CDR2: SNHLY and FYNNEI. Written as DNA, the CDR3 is TGTGCCAGCAGTGAAAACGCAGACTCGGCTACAGATACGCAGTATTTT. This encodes CASSENADSATDTQYF. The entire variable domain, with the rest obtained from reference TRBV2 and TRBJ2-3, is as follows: EPEVTQTPSHQVTQMGQEVILRCVPISNHLYFYWYRQILGQKVEFLVSFYNNEISEKSEIFDDQFSVERPDGSNFTLKIRSTKLEDSAMYFCASSENADSATDTQYFGPGTRLTVL.

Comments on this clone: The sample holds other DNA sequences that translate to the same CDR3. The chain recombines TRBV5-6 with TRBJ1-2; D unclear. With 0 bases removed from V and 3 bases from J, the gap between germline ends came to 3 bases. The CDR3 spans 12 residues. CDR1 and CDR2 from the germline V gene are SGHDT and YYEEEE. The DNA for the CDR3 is TGTGCCAGCAGCTTGGGGGACTATGGCTACACCTTC. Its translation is CASSLGDYGYTF. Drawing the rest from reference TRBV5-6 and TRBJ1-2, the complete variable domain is DAGVTQSPTHLIKTRGQQVTLRCSPKSGHDTVSWYQQALGQGPQFIFQYYEEEERQRGNFPDRFSGHQFPNYSSELNVNALLLGDSALYLCASSLGDYGYTFGSGTRLTVV.

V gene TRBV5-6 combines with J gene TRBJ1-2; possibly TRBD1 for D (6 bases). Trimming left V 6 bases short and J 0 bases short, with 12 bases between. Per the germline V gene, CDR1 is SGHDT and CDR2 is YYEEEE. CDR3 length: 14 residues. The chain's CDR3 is CASILQGTNYGYTF. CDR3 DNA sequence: TGTGCCAGCATTCTACAGGGCACTAACTATGGCTACACCTTC.

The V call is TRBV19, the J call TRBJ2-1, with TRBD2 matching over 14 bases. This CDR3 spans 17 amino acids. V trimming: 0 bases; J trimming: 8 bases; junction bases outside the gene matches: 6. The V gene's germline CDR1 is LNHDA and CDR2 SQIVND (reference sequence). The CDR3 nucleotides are TGTGCCAGTAGTATAGATGGAGGACTAGCGGGGGGCCATGAGCAGTTCTTC. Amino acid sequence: CASSIDGGLAGGHEQFF.

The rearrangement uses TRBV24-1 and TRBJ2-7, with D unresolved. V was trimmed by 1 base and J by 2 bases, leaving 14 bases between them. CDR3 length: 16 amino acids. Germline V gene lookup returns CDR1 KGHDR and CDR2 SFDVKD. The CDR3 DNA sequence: TGTGCCACCAGTGATTTACCTACACCGAAAGCCTACGAGCAGTACTTC. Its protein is CATSDLPTPKAYEQYF.

The CDR3: CATSRDLGSGGPSSYNEQFF. Here the CDR3 DNA reads TGTGCCACCAGCAGAGATCTGGGTAGCGGGGGCCCCAGCTCCTACAATGAGCAGTTCTTC. V and J are TRBV15 and TRBJ2-1; 9 bases match TRBD2. J lost 0 bases, V lost 0 bases, and 12 bases had no gene match. Germline values: CDR1 LNHNV, CDR2 YYDKDF (reference sequence). This CDR3 is 20 amino acids long.